A selection of T cell receptor beta chains follows, all from one sample in a study of blood T cell repertoires in COVID-19. Here immunoSEQ multiplex PCR was the method, and the copy in TCRdb shows in-frame clones only, minus some. The sample shows some 130,000 clones, 65% to 90% of them seen only once. Sequenced material: peripheral blood. Receptor source: a man older than 75 with acute or convalescent COVID-19. The CDR3 runs from the conserved cysteine through the conserved F or W. The D gene is left open where the match is weak.

D: TRBD2; V: TRBV25-1; J: TRBJ2-3; CDR3: CASSERGRGGTDTQYF
D: .; V: TRBV7-6; J: TRBJ2-5; CDR3: CASSLGGRAQETQYF
D: .; V: TRBV19; J: TRBJ1-5; CDR3: CASSMSWRDGGFKKPQHF
D: TRBD1; V: TRBV6-5; J: TRBJ1-2; CDR3: CASSTSRTGAGYTF
D: .; V: TRBV28; J: TRBJ1-1; CDR3: CASRETANTEAFF
D: TRBD1; V: TRBV11-2; J: TRBJ1-2; CDR3: CASSLSQGATRGYTF
D: .; V: TRBV19; J: TRBJ1-6; CDR3: CASSGGRAYNSPLHF
D: TRBD1; V: TRBV6-5; J: TRBJ1-2; CDR3: CASSRPLTGEGGYTF
D: .; V: TRBV5-5; J: TRBJ1-3; CDR3: CASSLGRTGGNTIYF
D: TRBD1; V: TRBV19; J: TRBJ1-1; CDR3: CASSGQGTGTEAFF
D: .; V: TRBV5-1; J: TRBJ1-5; CDR3: CASSLDGGYSNQPQHF
D: .; V: TRBV19; J: TRBJ2-3; CDR3: CASSIVPSADTQYF
D: .; V: TRBV5-1; J: TRBJ1-4; CDR3: CASSLAAGVTNEKLFF
D: TRBD1; V: TRBV11-2; J: TRBJ1-6; CDR3: CASSRTGTVTNSPLHF
D: TRBD1; V: TRBV18; J: TRBJ1-3; CDR3: CASSPPGQGRDTIYF
D: .; V: TRBV5-1; J: TRBJ1-5; CDR3: CASSLSGVGNQPQHF
D: TRBD1; V: TRBV7-9; J: TRBJ1-5; CDR3: CASSSTGVNQPQHF
D: .; V: TRBV6-6; J: TRBJ1-3; CDR3: CASSYQGGGNTIYF
D: TRBD2; V: TRBV3-1/TRBV3-2; J: TRBJ2-1; CDR3: CASSPWTSGSGEQFF
D: .; V: TRBV18; J: TRBJ1-1; CDR3: CASSLPEATEAFF
D: TRBD1; V: TRBV18; J: TRBJ2-1; CDR3: CASSPNRQGSYNEQFF
D: .; V: TRBV5-6; J: TRBJ2-7; CDR3: CASSRDSRGYEQYF
D: .; V: TRBV6-5; J: TRBJ2-5; CDR3: CASSYDRGRTETQYF
D: .; V: TRBV29-1; J: TRBJ2-1; CDR3: CSVAGGGRYNEQFF
D: TRBD1; V: TRBV29-1; J: TRBJ2-5; CDR3: CSVEDAGQVETQYF
D: TRBD1; V: TRBV11-2; J: TRBJ1-2; CDR3: CASSDKGTATYGYTF
D: TRBD1; V: TRBV10-3; J: TRBJ2-3; CDR3: CAITDRGNTDTQYF
D: .; V: TRBV27; J: TRBJ1-2; CDR3: CASSDRRSYGYTF
D: .; V: TRBV6-5; J: TRBJ2-6; CDR3: CASSYSMQSGANVLTF
D: TRBD1; V: TRBV6-2/TRBV6-3; J: TRBJ2-7; CDR3: CASSSDRVSYEQYF
D: TRBD2; V: TRBV11-2; J: TRBJ2-7; CDR3: CASGPGLVTYEQYF
D: .; V: TRBV20-1; J: TRBJ2-3; CDR3: CSASVLAPDTQYF
D: TRBD1; V: TRBV11-3; J: TRBJ2-3; CDR3: CASSHRTGGIDTQYF
D: .; V: TRBV7-9; J: TRBJ1-3; CDR3: CASSPAGNTIYF
D: .; V: TRBV28; J: TRBJ2-4; CDR3: CASSYPGADLAKNIQYF
D: .; V: TRBV28; J: TRBJ2-7; CDR3: CASSLNGAPPYEQYF
D: .; V: TRBV7-8; J: TRBJ1-1; CDR3: CASSLASLTEAFF
D: .; V: TRBV6-5; J: TRBJ1-1; CDR3: CASSSYRAGNTEAFF
D: TRBD1; V: TRBV3-1/TRBV3-2; J: TRBJ2-5; CDR3: CASSLGTGETQYF
D: .; V: TRBV19; J: TRBJ2-7; CDR3: CASSIGSSYEQYF
D: .; V: TRBV29-1; J: TRBJ2-7; CDR3: CSVADTSYEQYF
D: .; V: TRBV9; J: TRBJ1-5; CDR3: CASSPMADSNQPQHF
D: .; V: TRBV11-2; J: TRBJ1-2; CDR3: CASSLGEGVGGYTF
D: .; V: TRBV14; J: TRBJ1-2; CDR3: CASSQAERWGLYGYTF
D: TRBD1; V: TRBV28; J: TRBJ2-7; CDR3: CASRRQGDPYEQYF
D: .; V: TRBV27; J: TRBJ2-3; CDR3: CASSFIGTDTQYF
D: TRBD2; V: TRBV12-3/TRBV12-4; J: TRBJ2-1; CDR3: CASSVGGNEQFF
D: TRBD1; V: TRBV5-6; J: TRBJ1-2; CDR3: CASSLALGQGRTNYGYTF
D: .; V: TRBV30; J: TRBJ2-7; CDR3: CAWGGGGIAYEQYF
D: TRBD2; V: TRBV7-2; J: TRBJ2-1; CDR3: CASSQRTSGSSYNEQFF
D: .; V: TRBV5-6; J: TRBJ1-1; CDR3: CASSFPRHKNTEAFF
D: .; V: TRBV25-1; J: TRBJ1-6; CDR3: CASTSGGGRSPLHF
D: TRBD1; V: TRBV19; J: TRBJ2-3; CDR3: CASSIWQGAGTDTQYF
D: .; V: TRBV2; J: TRBJ2-7; CDR3: CASSVQDEQYF
D: TRBD1; V: TRBV7-6; J: TRBJ1-3; CDR3: CASSLGAQGGSGNTIYF